The sequence of this TCR beta chain was determined in a study of T-cell memory formation after mild COVID-19. Barcoded TCR alpha and TCR beta cDNA libraries with UMIs came from 5'RACE using constant-segment primers. TCRdb re-called the 5' RACE reads with MiXCR, one entry per CDR3 protein. The data hold a few hundred thousand distinct CDR3 sequences, with about a fifth observed a single time. Trimming took 6 bases from V and 1 from J, leaving 12 bases between them. The CDR3 sequence is 14 residues long. Germline CDR1 and CDR2: KGHSH and LQKENI. This clonotype has at least ten counts. Its target is unknown. Study-wide points: The SARS-CoV-2 specificity of second-wave clones reaching peak at day 37 remained unverified. Memory sampled before infection contained some responding clones, suggesting cross-reactive memory joined.

This chain uses TRBV18 with TRBJ1-1; D perhaps matches TRBD1 (6 bases). This clonotype originated in an adult woman who had mild COVID-19 (a few samples of this study predate the infection). Cell type and time point are not known. Sequencing was performed on PBMCs or a T cell subset sorted from them (not recorded which). The CDR3 protein is CASSPGAGNTEAFF. In DNA form, the CDR3 reads TGTGCCAGCTCCCCGGGGGCGGGGAACACTGAAGCTTTCTTT.